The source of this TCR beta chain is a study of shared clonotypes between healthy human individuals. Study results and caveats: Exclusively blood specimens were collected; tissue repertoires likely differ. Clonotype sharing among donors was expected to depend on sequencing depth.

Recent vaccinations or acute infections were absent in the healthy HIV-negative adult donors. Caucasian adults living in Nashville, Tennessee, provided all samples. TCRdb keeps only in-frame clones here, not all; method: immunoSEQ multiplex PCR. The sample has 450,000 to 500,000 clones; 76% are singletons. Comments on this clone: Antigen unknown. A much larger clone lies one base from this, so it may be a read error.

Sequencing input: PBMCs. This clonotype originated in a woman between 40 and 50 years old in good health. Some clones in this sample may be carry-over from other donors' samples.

CDR3 amino acids: CASSRDNYEQYF. The CDR3 DNA is TGTGCCAGCAGCCGTGACAACTACGAGCAGTACTTC. The J gene is TRBJ2-5, the V gene TRBV7-8; D gene unclear. The DNA end is a closer match to TRBJ2-7, so the J assignment may be wrong. Germline lookup yields CDR1 SGHVS and CDR2 FQNEAQ. This CDR3 is 12 amino acids long.